One and the same sample provided the 32 T cell receptor beta chains below, sequenced in a study of T cells in localized non-small cell lung cancer. Using immunoSEQ multiplex PCR, the repertoire was profiled, and TCRdb retains in-frame clones only, with some absent. The table lists 30,000 to 35,000 clones, approximately 88% of them singletons. The starting material was peripheral blood, obtained before any cancer treatment. Receptors were obtained from a female donor of 60 years or more with stage I lung adenocarcinoma.

The chain carries TRBV18 and TRBJ1-2; D might be TRBD1 (6 bases). The CDR3 covers 14 residues. Germline V lookup: CDR1 KGHSH, CDR2 LQKENI. Between the trimmed V and J ends, which lost 3 bases and 3 bases, there was a span of 11 bases. The CDR3 sequence is CASSPAGVDYGYTF. Written as DNA, the CDR3 is TGTGCCAGCTCACCCGCAGGGGTCGACTATGGCTACACCTTC.

This clone was counted a single time. The genes are TRBV6-5 and TRBJ1-2, with a tentative D call TRBD1 (6 bases). V lost 6 bases, J lost 2 bases, and 10 bases lay in between. The germline V gene encodes CDR1 MNHEY and CDR2 SVGAGI. The CDR3 runs 13 residues. CDR3 protein: CASRRDTNYGYTF. The CDR3 coding sequence is TGTGCCAGCAGGAGGGACACGAACTATGGCTACACCTTC.

Notes on this clone: Its ends do not fully match the called genes, so a read error is possible. J is TRBJ2-7 and V is TRBV7-9; possible D gene TRBD1, 6 bases. The CDR3 consists of 17 residues. Germline-derived CDR1 and CDR2 are SEHNR and FQNEAQ (reference sequence). In DNA form, the CDR3 reads TGTGCCAGCTCAGGCCCGACCCAGGGGATGAGCTCCTACGATCAGTACTTC. Its translation: CASSGPTQGMSSYDQYF.

The J gene is TRBJ2-1, the V gene TRBV5-1, with 9 bases fitting TRBD2. V trimming: 4 bases; J trimming: 3 bases; junction bases outside the gene matches: 8. The CDR3 spans 16 residues. Germline-derived CDR1 and CDR2 are SGHRS and YFSETQ. The chain's CDR3 is CASSTPPSGIYNEQFF. The CDR3 DNA is TGCGCCAGCAGCACACCCCCTAGCGGGATCTACAATGAGCAGTTCTTC.

The chain uses TRBV6-5 and TRBJ1-3; the D is unclear. This CDR3 is built from 11 residues. From germline, CDR1 is MNHEY and CDR2 SVGAGI. Trimming stripped 7 bases from V and 7 bases from J, with 8 bases between. The CDR3 protein is CASTGSNTIYF. CDR3 nucleotide sequence: TGTGCCAGCACGGGAAGCAACACCATATATTTT.

This rearrangement joins TRBV5-1 to TRBJ2-3; D is ambiguous. V was clipped by 3 bases and J by 5 bases, with 10 bases between them. CDR3 length: 13 residues. Germline CDR1 is SGHRS and CDR2 is YFSETQ. CDR3: CASSSFSEDTQYF. CDR3 coding DNA: TGCGCCAGCAGCTCCTTTTCAGAAGATACGCAGTATTTT.

The V and J genes are TRBV6-5 and TRBJ2-5; no definite D call. The length of the CDR3 is 15 residues. Trimming shortened V by 3 bases and J by 2 bases, and 13 bases separated the two germline ends. In germline, CDR1 is MNHEY, CDR2 SVGAGI. CDR3 in amino acids: CASSYGPGSQETQYF. For the CDR3, the DNA is TGTGCCAGCAGTTATGGCCCGGGCTCGCAAGAGACCCAGTACTTC.

This chain connects TRBV19 to TRBJ2-3; 8 bases map to TRBD1. CDR1 is LNHDA and CDR2 is SQIVND in the germline V gene (reference sequence). This CDR3 region has 14 residues. The trim removed 6 bases at V and 2 bases at J, leaving 4 bases unmatched. As DNA, the CDR3 is TGTGCCAGTAGCCGACAGGGGTTCACAGATACGCAGTATTTT. Protein sequence: CASSRQGFTDTQYF.

The chain joins TRBV29-1 to TRBJ2-7; TRBD1 aligns across 10 bases. There are 13 residues in the CDR3. V was pared by 7 bases and J by 3 bases, with 6 bases of the junction left unmatched. Per germline, CDR1 SQVTM and CDR2 ANQGSEA. The CDR3 bases are TGCAGCGCGATGGGACAGGGGCACTACGAGCAGTACTTC. As protein: CSAMGQGHYEQYF.

The chain carries TRBV29-1 and TRBJ2-7; D assignment may be TRBD1 or TRBD2 (6 bases each). The CDR3 has 13 residues. Germline-derived CDR1 and CDR2 are SQVTM and ANQGSEA. Trimming removed 7 bases at V and 5 bases at J, with 18 bases between. The CDR3 DNA follows: TGCAGCGCCTCGCGGTCGGAGGGGGACGAGCAGTACTTC. This gives the protein CSASRSEGDEQYF.

The V gene is TRBV7-2, the J gene TRBJ2-5; 8 bases match TRBD2. The CDR3 runs 15 residues. Per germline, CDR1 SGHTA and CDR2 FQGNSA. V lost 1 base to trimming and J lost 2 bases; unmatched junction nucleotides: 3. The CDR3 reads CASSLVAGPQETQYF. The CDR3, as DNA: TGTGCCAGCAGCTTAGTAGCGGGACCTCAAGAGACCCAGTACTTC.

This sequence joins TRBV25-1 and TRBJ2-3, with a tentative D call TRBD2 (6 bases). Trimming stripped 1 base from V and 4 bases from J, with 15 bases between. CDR1 is MGHDK and CDR2 is SYGVNS in the germline V gene. The CDR3 is 16 residues long. CDR3 sequence: CASSESTGVGADTQYF. The CDR3 nucleotides read TGTGCCAGCAGTGAATCGACGGGAGTTGGCGCAGATACGCAGTATTTT.

The chain uses TRBV11-3 and TRBJ2-1, with 9 nucleotides matching TRBD2. V shed 0 bases and J 7 bases; nucleotides not matched to a gene: 4. Germline-derived CDR1 and CDR2 are SGHNT and YENEEA. This CDR3 comprises 15 residues. The CDR3 sequence is CASSLDSGLANEQFF. The DNA for the CDR3 is TGTGCCAGCAGCTTAGATTCGGGACTAGCTAATGAGCAGTTCTTC.

The V and J genes are TRBV7-9 and TRBJ1-1, with unresolved D. With 4 bases removed from V and 3 bases from J, the gap between germline ends came to 6 bases. Germline V gene data show CDR1 as SEHNR and CDR2 as FQNEAQ (reference sequence). The CDR3 is 12 amino acids. CDR3 sequence reads: CASSWEDTEAFF. In DNA, the CDR3 is TGTGCCAGCAGCTGGGAGGACACTGAAGCTTTCTTT.

The chain employs TRBV4-2 and TRBJ1-1; 7 bases are shared with TRBD1. The CDR3 length is 15 residues. V was clipped by 2 bases and J by 6 bases; unmatched bases: 9. The germline V gene has CDR1 LGHNA and CDR2 YNFKEQ. CDR3 DNA sequence: TGTGCCAGCAGCCAATCCAGGGGGGATACGGCTGAAGCTTTCTTT. Translation gives CASSQSRGDTAEAFF.

The DNA for the CDR3 is TGTGCCAGTAGCAGGGGAATGAACACTGAAGCTTTCTTT. Translation: CASSRGMNTEAFF. V usage is TRBV19 and J usage is TRBJ1-1, with a tentative D call TRBD1 (6 bases). This CDR3 has 13 amino acids. V gave up 6 bases and J gave up 0 bases, with 8 bases separating them. Germline loops: CDR1 LNHDA, CDR2 SQIVND (reference sequence).

The chain combines TRBV18 with TRBJ2-7; D is unclear. This CDR3 region has 13 residues. Germline assignment: CDR1 KGHSH and CDR2 LQKENI. V was shortened by 2 bases and J by 2 bases, with 7 bases between the two germline ends. CDR3: CASSPSTTYEQYF. The CDR3 coding sequence is TGTGCCAGCTCACCATCTACCACCTACGAGCAGTACTTC.

The chain joins TRBV4-3 to TRBJ1-1; 7 bases align to TRBD1. This CDR3 is built from 15 residues. From germline, CDR1 is LGHNA and CDR2 YSLEER. With V trimmed by 4 bases and J by 2 bases, 7 bases remained unmatched. CDR3 protein: CASSLDGQANTEAFF. The DNA for the CDR3 is TGCGCCAGCAGCCTTGATGGACAGGCTAACACTGAAGCTTTCTTT.

V gene TRBV30 combines with J gene TRBJ1-5; 12 bases match TRBD1. The CDR3 is made up of 14 amino acids. The V segment lost 5 bases and the J segment 7 bases; nucleotides outside the gene matches: 6. Germline V CDR1 and CDR2: GTSNPN, SVGIG (reference sequence). The CDR3 here is CAWGEGTGGQPQHF. The CDR3 region has the DNA TGTGCCTGGGGGGAGGGGACAGGGGGCCAGCCCCAGCATTTT.

The CDR3: CAISELASAGAQETQYF. The CDR3 nucleotides are TGTGCCATCAGTGAGTTAGCTTCGGCGGGAGCCCAAGAGACCCAGTACTTC. This chain joins TRBV10-3 and TRBJ2-5; 7 bases match TRBD2. Germline-derived CDR1 and CDR2 are ENHRY and SYGVKD. The CDR3 has 17 residues. Unmatched junction bases numbered 9, after V lost 1 base and J lost 1 base.

The chain combines TRBV28 with TRBJ1-5, with D possibly TRBD1 on 5 matching bases. The CDR3 runs 14 residues. CDR1 and CDR2 from the germline V gene are MDHEN and SYDVKM. V dropped 5 bases and J dropped 3 bases, with 11 bases sitting between them. The CDR3 protein is CASSPGTVNQPQHF. The CDR3 DNA reads as TGTGCCAGCAGTCCCGGGACGGTCAATCAGCCCCAGCATTTT.

V and J are TRBV19 and TRBJ2-3, with 7 nucleotides matching TRBD2. The trim removed 11 bases at V and 0 bases at J, leaving 5 bases unmatched. Germline assignment: CDR1 LNHDA and CDR2 SQIVND (reference sequence). This CDR3 comprises 13 residues. In DNA, the CDR3 is TGTGCCTCAGCGGGGCTTAGCACAGATACGCAGTATTTT. This codes for CASAGLSTDTQYF.

The gene calls are TRBV7-2 and TRBJ2-1; 12 bases match TRBD2. Trimming cost V 4 bases and J 10 bases; bases outside gene matches: 14. The germline V gene encodes CDR1 SGHTA and CDR2 FQGNSA. CDR3 length: 17 residues. The CDR3 bases are TGTGCCAGCAGCTCAGAAGGACTAGCGGGATTTAGGGGGGAGCAGTTCTTC. It codes for CASSSEGLAGFRGEQFF.

The rearrangement uses TRBV30 and TRBJ2-4; D call uncertain. The CDR3 is 15 amino acids. The ends were cut back, 3 bases at V and 0 bases at J, with 12 bases in the middle. Germline V gene sequence: CDR1 GTSNPN, CDR2 SVGIG (reference sequence). The CDR3, as DNA: TGTGCCTGGAGACCCCCGAGGATAGCCAAAAACATTCAGTACTTC. It translates to CAWRPPRIAKNIQYF.

The rearrangement joins TRBV30 to TRBJ1-1; D possibly corresponds to TRBD1 (5 bases). This CDR3 contains 17 residues. Germline CDR1 is GTSNPN and CDR2 is SVGIG (reference sequence). Deletions cut 3 bases from V and 5 bases from J, with 25 bases between. DNA of the CDR3: TGTGCCTGGAGAGAAATCTACCGGGACCCCGGACGGACTGAAGCTTTCTTT. Translation gives CAWREIYRDPGRTEAFF.

The rearrangement uses TRBV10-1 and TRBJ2-1; 10 bases align to TRBD1. Germline CDR1 WNHNN, CDR2 SYGVQD (reference sequence). CDR3 length: 15 residues. V lost 0 bases, J lost 7 bases, and 3 bases stayed unmatched. CDR3 region: CASSESGTGDNEQFF. CDR3 DNA: TGCGCCAGCAGTGAGTCAGGGACAGGGGATAATGAGCAGTTCTTC.

V and J are TRBV19 and TRBJ1-5; no clear D. Trimming cost V 3 bases and J 4 bases, with 7 bases left between them. The CDR3 has 13 amino acids. Germline lookup yields CDR1 LNHDA and CDR2 SQIVND (reference sequence). The CDR3 sequence: CASSMTANQPQHF. In DNA, the CDR3 is TGTGCCAGTAGTATGACTGCAAATCAGCCCCAGCATTTT.

The V call is TRBV11-2, the J call TRBJ2-3; a possible D gene is TRBD1 (5 bases). Germline lookup yields CDR1 SGHAT and CDR2 FQNNGV. Trimming removed 6 bases from V and 4 bases from J, with 8 bases in between. CDR3 length equals 12 residues. CDR3 sequence (DNA): TGTGCCAGCAGGAAAGGGGCAGATACGCAGTATTTT. Amino acid sequence: CASRKGADTQYF.

J is TRBJ1-5 and V is TRBV6-5, with D unresolved. Germline V gene sequence: CDR1 MNHEY, CDR2 SVGAGI. The CDR3 length is 12 residues. The V end was cut by 4 bases, the J end by 6 bases, with 7 bases between. CDR3 amino acids: CASSSFGQPQHF. CDR3 sequence (DNA): TGTGCCAGCAGTTCCTTTGGTCAGCCCCAGCATTTT.

In nucleotides, the CDR3 is TGTGCCAGCAGCTTGATGGGGCAGAACACCGGGGAGCTGTTTTTT. Its translation: CASSLMGQNTGELFF. The chain has TRBV11-1 and TRBJ2-2; TRBD1 is a possible D gene (5 bases). Trimming shortened V by 3 bases and J by 1 base, and 9 bases separated the two germline ends. Looked up from germline, CDR1 is SGHAT and CDR2 is FQDESV (reference sequence). The CDR3 spans 15 residues.

Only one count was recorded for this clone. This chain connects TRBV7-2 to TRBJ2-5; D is unclear. CDR1 is SGHTA, CDR2 FQGNSA, per germline. Trimming removed 1 base from V and 9 bases from J, with 6 bases in between. The CDR3 loop spans 11 amino acids. CDR3 nucleotide sequence: TGTGCCAGCAGCTTAGGGGCCCCCCAGTACTTC. Translation gives CASSLGAPQYF.

The V gene is TRBV6-1, the J gene TRBJ2-7; D gene unclear. Trimming removed 4 bases at V and 3 bases at J, with 16 bases between. Germline CDR1 MNHNS, CDR2 SASEGT. This CDR3 contains 15 residues. The CDR3 protein is CASSGVAGGYYEQYF. DNA for the CDR3: TGTGCCAGCAGTGGGGTCGCCGGCGGATACTACGAGCAGTACTTC.